This is a list of T cell receptor beta chains from one sample in a study of cytomegalovirus exposure and HLA in healthy donors. Profiling relied on immunoSEQ multiplex PCR, and the TCRdb table lists in-frame clones only, not all of them. The repertoire holds some 130,000 clones, with 80% as singletons. Sequenced sample: PBMCs. The origin of the receptors is a man aged 25 to 45 in good health and CMV-seronegative. CDR3s include the opening cysteine and the closing phenylalanine or tryptophan. A D gene is named only where the DNA matches it firmly. The size entry is marked missing in some rows and otherwise reads once, few, many or a size class.

>TRBV4-1|NA|NA|TRBJ2-2
CASSQYYPWHTGELFF
TGCGCCAGCAGCCAATATTACCCTTGGCACACCGGGGAGCTGTTTTTT
>TRBV28|NA|TRBD1|TRBJ1-2
CASSSLEAGGTYGYTF
TGTGCCAGCAGTTCCCTAGAGGCAGGGGGGACCTATGGCTACACCTTC
>TRBV2|NA|TRBD1|TRBJ1-2
CASTGQGAERSQPTGYTF
TGTGCCAGTACGGGACAGGGGGCTGAACGATCCCAACCCACTGGCTACACCTTC
>TRBV4-3|few|TRBD1|TRBJ1-1
CASSRDGQARNTEAFF
TGCGCCAGCAGCCGAGACGGACAGGCGCGGAACACTGAAGCTTTCTTT
>TRBV19|NA|NA|TRBJ2-2
CASSKVDRELFF
TGTGCCAGTAGTAAGGTGGACAGGGAGCTGTTTTTT
>TRBV7-2|few|NA|TRBJ1-2
CASSLDRGGDYGYTF
TGTGCCAGCAGCTTAGATAGGGGAGGGGACTATGGCTACACCTTC
>TRBV5-1|few|NA|TRBJ1-5
CASSLAGQKISNQPQHF
TGCGCCAGCAGCTTAGCAGGACAGAAGATAAGCAATCAGCCCCAGCATTTT
>TRBV5-6|NA|TRBD2|TRBJ2-3
CASSGSSGRAFPDTQYF
TGTGCCAGCAGCGGCTCTAGCGGGAGGGCCTTTCCCGATACGCAGTATTTT
>TRBV10-3|NA|TRBD2|TRBJ2-1
CAITRLAGDNEQFF
TGTGCCATCACCAGACTAGCGGGAGACAATGAGCAGTTCTTC
>TRBV7-2|NA|TRBD1|TRBJ1-1
CASSLVQGASFSFF
TGTGCCAGCAGCTTAGTACAGGGGGCTTCGTTCTCTTTCTTT
>TRBV11-2|NA|NA|TRBJ2-2
CASSLVTGITGELFF
TGTGCCAGCAGCTTAGTTACAGGGATAACCGGGGAGCTGTTTTTT
>TRBV11-3|few|NA|TRBJ2-6
CASSLGRGNVLTF
TGTGCCAGCAGCTTAGGAAGGGGAAACGTCCTGACTTTC
>TRBV5-4|NA|NA|TRBJ2-1
CASSQGGVIYNEQFF
TGTGCCAGCAGCCAGGGTGGGGTGATATACAATGAGCAGTTCTTC
>TRBV19|NA|NA|TRBJ2-3
CASSIGSGVDGNTQYF
TGTGCCAGTAGTATAGGGTCGGGAGTGGATGGCAATACGCAGTATTTT
>TRBV29-1|NA|NA|TRBJ1-1
CSAGGGAEAFF
TGCAGCGCTGGGGGGGGTGCTGAAGCTTTCTTT
>TRBV29-1|NA|TRBD2|TRBJ2-7
CSVGNGRAREQYF
TGCAGCGTTGGGAACGGGAGGGCTCGCGAGCAGTACTTC
>TRBV6-6|NA|TRBD1|TRBJ2-7
CASRLGQGNNYEQYF
TGTGCCAGCAGGCTGGGACAGGGGAACAACTACGAGCAGTACTTC
>TRBV30|few|NA|TRBJ1-1
CAWRDTSEAFF
TGTGCCTGGAGGGACACTTCTGAAGCTTTCTTT
>TRBV5-6|once|TRBD2|TRBJ2-1
CASSPSGRPYNEQFF
TGTGCCAGCAGCCCCAGCGGGAGGCCCTACAATGAGCAGTTCTTC
>TRBV7-6|NA|NA|TRBJ1-2
CASGEGGADYGYTF
TGTGCCAGCGGTGAAGGAGGGGCGGACTATGGCTACACCTTC
>TRBV13|NA|TRBD2|TRBJ2-1
CASSLGGGGYNEQFF
TGTGCCAGCAGCTTAGGTGGCGGGGGGTACAATGAGCAGTTCTTC
>TRBV5-4|once|NA|TRBJ2-1
CASSLDSIYNEQFF
TGTGCCAGCAGCTTGGACTCTATCTACAATGAGCAGTTCTTC
>TRBV10-1|NA|TRBD2|TRBJ2-2
CASRGEMGTGELFF
TGCGCCAGCCGGGGGGAGATGGGTACCGGGGAGCTGTTTTTT
>TRBV9|NA|TRBD2|TRBJ2-1
CASSVNQAGDGEQFF
TGTGCCAGCAGCGTAAATCAAGCGGGAGATGGTGAGCAGTTCTTC
>TRBV5-1|once|TRBD1|TRBJ2-3
CASSLDRGTDTQYF
TGCGCCAGCAGCTTGGACAGGGGAACAGATACGCAGTATTTT
>TRBV9|NA|NA|TRBJ1-1
CASSVVPGVDTEAFF
TGTGCCAGCAGCGTAGTCCCAGGGGTAGACACTGAAGCTTTCTTT
>TRBV5-1|few|NA|TRBJ1-1
CASSQDSDLEAFF
TGCGCCAGCAGCCAAGACAGTGATCTTGAAGCTTTCTTT
>TRBV6-9|few|NA|TRBJ2-7
CATSTISYEQYF
TGTGCCACTTCGACTATCTCCTACGAGCAGTACTTC
>TRBV4-2|NA|TRBD2|TRBJ2-7
CASSDLAGGTFSYEQYF
TGTGCCAGCAGCGACCTAGCGGGAGGCACATTCTCCTACGAGCAGTACTTC
>TRBV7-2|NA|NA|TRBJ1-5
CASSSNPSRDGNQPQHF
TGTGCCAGCAGCTCGAATCCTTCGCGGGATGGCAATCAGCCCCAGCATTTT
>TRBV9|NA|TRBD2|TRBJ2-7
CASSGSGSIHEQYF
TGTGCCAGCAGCGGTAGCGGGAGCATCCACGAGCAGTACTTC
>TRBV28|once|TRBD1|TRBJ1-5
CASTVGQGYQPQHF
TGTGCCAGCACCGTGGGACAGGGCTATCAGCCCCAGCATTTT
>TRBV28|NA|NA|TRBJ1-5
CASRGGDFQPQHF
TGTGCCAGCAGGGGGGGGGATTTTCAGCCCCAGCATTTT
>TRBV28|NA|TRBD1|TRBJ2-7
CASSGTGSSYEQYF
TGTGCCAGCAGCGGGACAGGGAGTTCCTACGAGCAGTACTTC
>TRBV30|NA|NA|TRBJ1-1
CAWSPTGSAFF
TGTGCCTGGAGTCCCACGGGGAGCGCTTTCTTT
>TRBV5-5|NA|TRBD2|TRBJ2-7
CASSHLLAGEYEQYF
TGTGCCAGCAGCCACCTACTAGCGGGAGAATACGAGCAGTACTTC
>TRBV7-2|NA|TRBD2|TRBJ2-5
CASSLVVSGSTETQYF
TGTGCCAGCAGCTTAGTGGTTAGCGGGAGCACAGAGACCCAGTACTTC
>TRBV10-3|NA|TRBD1|TRBJ1-1
CAISAAGQGAGVDTEAFF
TGTGCCATCAGTGCGGCAGGACAGGGGGCAGGAGTGGACACTGAAGCTTTCTTT
>TRBV7-8|NA|TRBD1|TRBJ1-3
CASSLTGGTGNTIYF
TGTGCCAGCAGCTTAACAGGGGGGACGGGAAACACCATATATTTT
>TRBV5-1|once|NA|TRBJ2-1
CASSLRWGTGTEQFF
TGCGCCAGCAGCTTGAGGTGGGGTACGGGAACTGAGCAGTTCTTC
>TRBV5-4|NA|NA|TRBJ1-2
CASSLGRTANYGYTF
TGTGCCAGCAGCTTGGGAAGAACTGCTAACTATGGCTACACCTTC
>TRBV11-1|once|TRBD1|TRBJ1-2
CASSWIPTGGGSGYTF
TGTGCCAGCAGCTGGATTCCGACAGGGGGCGGTTCTGGCTACACCTTC
>TRBV6-5|NA|NA|TRBJ2-5
CASSEGGVSSQYF
TGTGCCAGCAGTGAAGGCGGGGTTTCGTCCCAGTACTTC
>TRBV29-1|NA|NA|TRBJ2-2
CSVVAQRNTGELFF
TGCAGCGTCGTCGCACAGAGGAACACCGGGGAGCTGTTTTTT
>TRBV11-2|NA|TRBD1|TRBJ1-1
CASKGQGETEAFF
TGTGCCAGCAAAGGACAGGGGGAGACTGAAGCTTTCTTT
>TRBV6-1|NA|NA|TRBJ2-1
CASSSKDIWDNEQFF
TGTGCCAGCAGTTCTAAGGACATCTGGGACAATGAGCAGTTCTTC
>TRBV7-2|once|NA|TRBJ1-3
CASSFGSGNSGNTIYF
TGTGCCAGCAGCTTTGGGTCGGGAAACTCTGGAAACACCATATATTTT
>TRBV7-2|NA|NA|TRBJ2-5
CASSLNGGQETQYF
TGTGCCAGCAGCTTGAATGGGGGGCAAGAGACCCAGTACTTC
>TRBV19|NA|TRBD1|TRBJ1-3
CASSRQGFSGNTIYF
TGTGCCAGTAGTCGACAGGGATTCTCCGGAAACACCATATATTTT
>TRBV7-2|NA|NA|TRBJ2-5
CASSLVQETQYF
TGTGCCAGCAGCTTAGTGCAGGAGACCCAGTACTTC
>TRBV6-5|NA|NA|TRBJ2-3
CASSYQRSQYF
TGTGCCAGCAGTTACCAACGGTCGCAGTATTTT
>TRBV19|NA|TRBD2|TRBJ2-3
CASSASGNTDTQYF
TGTGCCAGTAGTGCTAGCGGGAACACAGATACGCAGTATTTT
>TRBV27|NA|NA|TRBJ2-1
CASSPLVFTYNEQFF
TGTGCCAGCAGCCCCCTAGTTTTCACATACAATGAGCAGTTCTTC
>TRBV19|NA|NA|TRBJ1-3
CASRSLRRGNTIYF
TGTGCCAGTAGGTCCTTGCGGAGAGGAAACACCATATATTTT